This T cell receptor (beta chain) was recovered during a study of CD8+CD57+ T cells in acquired aplastic anemia. General study results and limits: CD8+ Simpson's diversity in patients was not significantly different from that in controls.

This clonotype appeared a single time. As yet, its antigen is unknown. A much larger clone differs by one base, so this may be a read error. The CDR3 has 14 amino acids. In germline, CDR1 is SGHRS, CDR2 YFSETQ. Patients chosen for sequencing had CD8+CD57+ cells that had expanded, as shown by flow cytometry. The template used for profiling TCR beta VDJ and CDR3 was genomic DNA. A single record per CDR3 protein comes from TCRdb applying MiXCR to the reads. The repertoire holds about 250,000 distinct CDR3 sequences, with around 45% as singletons. This clonotype was obtained from a human donor with aplastic anemia. The specimen sequenced was sorted CD4+, CD8+, or CD8+CD57+ T cells (not recorded which) from PBMCs. The chain carries TRBV5-1 and TRBJ2-1; D possibly corresponds to TRBD2 (6 bases). The CDR3 sequence is CASSFKRVDNEQSF. CDR3 sequence (DNA): TGTGCCAGCAGCTTTAAGCGGGTGGACAATGAGCAGTCCTTC.